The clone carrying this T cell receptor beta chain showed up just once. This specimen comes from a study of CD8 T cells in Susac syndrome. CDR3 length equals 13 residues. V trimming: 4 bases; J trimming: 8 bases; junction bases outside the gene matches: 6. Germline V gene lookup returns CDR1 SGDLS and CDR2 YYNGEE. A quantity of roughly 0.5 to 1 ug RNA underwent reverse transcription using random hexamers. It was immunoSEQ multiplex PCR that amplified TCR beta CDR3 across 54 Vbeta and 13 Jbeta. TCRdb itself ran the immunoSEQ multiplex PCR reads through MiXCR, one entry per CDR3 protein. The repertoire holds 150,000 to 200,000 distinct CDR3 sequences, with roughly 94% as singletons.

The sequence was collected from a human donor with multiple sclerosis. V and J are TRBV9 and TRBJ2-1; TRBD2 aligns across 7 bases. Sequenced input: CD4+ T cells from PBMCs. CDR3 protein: CASSPGLIDEQFF. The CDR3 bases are TGTGCCAGCAGCCCGGGACTAATCGATGAGCAGTTCTTC.